A single sample is the source of the 10 T cell receptor beta chains below, sequenced in a study of blood T cell repertoires in COVID-19. Assay: immunoSEQ multiplex PCR; the TCRdb copy retains only in-frame clones and omits some. This table holds about 180,000 clones, approximately 82% found once. Sequencing input: PBMCs or T cells enriched from blood (not recorded which). The receptor set was obtained from a man aged 45 to 65 who had recovered from COVID-19.

The V gene is TRBV5-1, the J gene TRBJ2-1, with 11 positions matching TRBD1. The CDR3 runs to 15 residues. After removal of 3 bases from V and 6 bases from J, the junction contained 5 bases not matched to a gene. The V gene's germline CDR1 is SGHRS and CDR2 YFSETQ. This CDR3 reads CASSSTGQGGNEQFF. The CDR3 coding sequence is TGCGCCAGCAGCTCCACGGGACAGGGGGGCAATGAGCAGTTCTTC.

This clone was detected once. The rearrangement links TRBV6-5 to TRBJ1-2; TRBD1 agrees at 7 bases. Germline CDR1 reads MNHEY; CDR2 reads SVGAGI. The CDR3 loop spans 15 amino acids. V shed 0 bases and J 4 bases; nucleotides not matched to a gene: 5. In DNA, the CDR3 is TGTGCCAGCAGTTACTCGGGGCAGGGGGTCTATGGCTACACCTTC. Translated: CASSYSGQGVYGYTF.

The J gene is TRBJ2-1, the V gene TRBV19; TRBD2 might be the D (6 bases). The CDR3 sequence is 13 residues long. Germline values: CDR1 LNHDA, CDR2 SQIVND (reference sequence). Deletions cut 2 bases from V and 6 bases from J, with 8 bases between. DNA of the CDR3: TGTGCCAGTAGTATAATGGGGGGCAATGAGCAGTTCTTC. Protein: CASSIMGGNEQFF.

This chain connects TRBV5-1 to TRBJ2-2; 7 bases fit TRBD2. CDR1 and CDR2 from the germline V gene are SGHRS and YFSETQ. The trim removed 2 bases at V and 6 bases at J, leaving 4 bases unmatched. The CDR3 length is 14 residues. CDR3 sequence (DNA): TGCGCCAGCAGCTTCCGGGGGGTCCCCGGGGAGCTGTTTTTT. Its protein product is CASSFRGVPGELFF. Together with reference TRBV5-1 and TRBJ2-2, the CDR3 gives the full variable domain: KAGVTQTPRYLIKTRGQQVTLSCSPISGHRSVSWYQQTPGQGLQFLFEYFSETQRNKGNFPGRFSGRQFSNSRSEMNVSTLELGDSALYLCASSFRGVPGELFFGEGSRLTVL.

CDR3 DNA: TGTGCCAGCAGCGCCGGGTATGTTAGCGGGTCTGGGGCCAACGTCCTGACTTTC. Translating it yields CASSAGYVSGSGANVLTF. The rearrangement joins TRBV11-2 to TRBJ2-6; 7 nucleotides line up with TRBD2. The junction had 11 bases not matched to a gene; V was cut back by 5 bases and J by 1 base. This CDR3 comprises 18 residues. From germline, CDR1 is SGHAT and CDR2 FQNNGV.

This clone turned up a few times. This chain joins TRBV21-1 and TRBJ1-5; the table's D call, TRBD1, was not checked against the DNA. TRBV21-1 is a listed pseudogene. The CDR3 covers 14 residues. The CDR3 DNA sequence: TGTGCCAGCAGCAAAGGCAGGGGCAATCAGCCCCAGCATTTT. Its protein product is CASSKGRGNQPQHF.

This clone was seen ten or more times. This sequence joins TRBV6-5 and TRBJ2-7, with TRBD2 matching over 12 bases. The V segment lost 6 bases and the J segment 2 bases; nucleotides outside the gene matches: 5. CDR1 and CDR2 (germline): MNHEY, SVGAGI. The CDR3 extends over 15 amino acids. CDR3 region: CASSDTSGGPYEQYF. In DNA, the CDR3 is TGTGCCAGCAGCGACACTAGCGGGGGGCCCTACGAGCAGTACTTC.

The rearrangement uses TRBV11-2 and TRBJ2-2; 11 nucleotides agree with TRBD2. The CDR3 runs to 15 residues. V shed 3 bases and J 4 bases; nucleotides not matched to a gene: 1. Germline CDR1 is SGHAT and CDR2 is FQNNGV. The CDR3 coding sequence is TGTGCCAGCAGCTTGGGACTAGCGGCCACCGGGGAGCTGTTTTTT. Protein: CASSLGLAATGELFF.

The chain is built from TRBV7-7 and TRBJ2-1, with D hard to call. Per the germline V gene, CDR1 is SSHAT and CDR2 is FNYEAQ (reference sequence). CDR3 length equals 13 residues. V lost 4 bases and J lost 4, with 8 bases in between. This chain's CDR3 is CASSSQTYNEQFF. CDR3 sequence (DNA): TGTGCCAGCAGCTCTCAAACTTACAATGAGCAGTTCTTC. Complete variable domain (other parts from reference TRBV7-7 and TRBJ2-1): GAGVSQSPRYKVTKRGQDVTLRCDPISSHATLYWYQQALGQGPEFLTYFNYEAQPDKSGLPSDRFSAERPEGSISTLTIQRTEQRDSAMYRCASSSQTYNEQFFGPGTRLTVL.

The chain joins TRBV6-5 to TRBJ2-3, with TRBD1 identical over 7 bases. Trimming removed 6 bases from V and 0 bases from J; junction bases left unmatched: 3. The length of the CDR3 is 14 residues. The germline gives CDR1 MNHEY, CDR2 SVGAGI. The CDR3 is CASRQGPSTDTQYF. CDR3 DNA: TGTGCCAGCAGACAGGGGCCTAGCACAGATACGCAGTATTTT.